The T cell receptor (beta chain) described here comes from a study of T cell repertoires in cytomegalovirus infection (dated by TCRdb to the late 2010s). Concerning the study at large: Peptide stimulations targeted recently identified HLA-C-restricted CMV epitopes, whose presentation resists viral immunomodulation, together with well-studied HLA-B-restricted epitopes. Donor HLA type was relevant to the analysis, because carriage of CMV infection together with the matching HLA type was indicated by public TCR beta signatures. Results the study describes overall, beyond this receptor: In the ex vivo response, HLA-C-restricted CMV-specific TCR beta clonotypes were dominant, and in two of eight donors the single most frequent clonotype came from this HLA-C-restricted group. In both this cohort and an independent cohort of 300 to 450 donors, the cumulative frequency of public TCR beta family members distinguished carriers of CMV infection plus the relevant HLA type.

TCRdb lists the instrument as Illumina HiSeq 1500. Through fastp at Q25 and MiXCR, TCRdb rebuilt clones from the public reads, retaining in-frame beta chains. Identical CDR3 protein sequences are pooled into one entry, listed with their most common genes and DNA. This sample lists a few hundred thousand distinct CDR3 sequences; 22% were detected once. The ten largest clones represent about 20% of the sample. Of note for this clonotype: It lacks a known antigen. A much larger clone differs by one base, so this may be a read error.

The treatment or condition label corresponds to: in vitro stimulation with specific CMV peptide epitopes to enrich CMV-specific T cells. The trim is 6 bases for V and 2 bases for J, with a gap of 13 bases between the germline ends. The CDR3 sequence holds 14 residues, the cysteine and phenylalanine included. Only the CDR3 DNA stays, 42 bases, in frame from base 1. This TCR came from a human donor in good health (CMV status not recorded). Some clones in this sample may be carry-over from other donors' samples. Recombination joined TRBV12-3 or TRBV12-4 with TRBJ1-2, with TRBD1 as a weak D call on 6 bases. The starting material was cultured PBMCs, obtained from culture after CMV antigen stimulation. The CDR3 loop reads CASSLTGPNYGYTF. The nucleotide sequence reads TGTGCCAGCAGCCTAACAGGGCCGAACTATGGCTACACCTTC.